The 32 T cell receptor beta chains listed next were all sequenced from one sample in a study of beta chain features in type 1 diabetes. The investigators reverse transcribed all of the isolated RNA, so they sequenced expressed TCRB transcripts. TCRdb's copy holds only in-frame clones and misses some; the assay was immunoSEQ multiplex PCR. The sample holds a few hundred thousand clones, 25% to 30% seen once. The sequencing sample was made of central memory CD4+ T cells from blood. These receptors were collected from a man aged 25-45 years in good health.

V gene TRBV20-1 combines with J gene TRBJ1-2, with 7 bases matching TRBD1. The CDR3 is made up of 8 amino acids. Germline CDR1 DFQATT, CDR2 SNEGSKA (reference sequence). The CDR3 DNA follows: TGCTGGGGAGGGGGCGGCACCTTC. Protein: CWGGGGTF.

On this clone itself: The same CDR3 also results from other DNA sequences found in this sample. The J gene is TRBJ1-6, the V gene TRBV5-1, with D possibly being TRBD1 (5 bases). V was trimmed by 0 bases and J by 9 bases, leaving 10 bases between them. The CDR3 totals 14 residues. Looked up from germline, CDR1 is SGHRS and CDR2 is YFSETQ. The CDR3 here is CASSLAREGSPLHF. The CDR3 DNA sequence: TGCGCCAGCAGCTTGGCCAGGGAAGGTTCACCCCTCCACTTT.

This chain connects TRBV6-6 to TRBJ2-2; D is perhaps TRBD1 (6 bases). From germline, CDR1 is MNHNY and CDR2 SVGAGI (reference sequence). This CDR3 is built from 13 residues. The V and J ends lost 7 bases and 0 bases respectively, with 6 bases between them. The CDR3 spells CASTGANTGELFF. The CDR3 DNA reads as TGTGCCAGCACAGGGGCGAACACCGGGGAGCTGTTTTTT.

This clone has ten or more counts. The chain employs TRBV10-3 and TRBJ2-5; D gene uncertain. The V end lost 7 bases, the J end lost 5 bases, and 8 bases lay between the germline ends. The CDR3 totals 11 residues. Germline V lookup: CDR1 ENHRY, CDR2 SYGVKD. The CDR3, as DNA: TGTGCCATCACTCCGACGGAGACCCAGTACTTC. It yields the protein CAITPTETQYF.

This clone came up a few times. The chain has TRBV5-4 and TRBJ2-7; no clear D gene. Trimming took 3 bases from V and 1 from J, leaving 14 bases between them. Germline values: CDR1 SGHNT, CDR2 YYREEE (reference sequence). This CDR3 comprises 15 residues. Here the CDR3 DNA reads TGTGCCAGCAGCTCCTCGGCTGGATCTTCCTACGAGCAGTACTTC. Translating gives CASSSSAGSSYEQYF.

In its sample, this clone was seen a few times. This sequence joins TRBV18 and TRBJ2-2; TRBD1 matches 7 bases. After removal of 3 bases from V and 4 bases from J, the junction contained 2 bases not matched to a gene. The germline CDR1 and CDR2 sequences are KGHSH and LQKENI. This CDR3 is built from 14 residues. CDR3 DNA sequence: TGTGCCAGCTCACCTGACAGGGCCACCGGGGAGCTGTTTTTT. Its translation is CASSPDRATGELFF.

CDR3 bases: TGTGCCAGCAGCTATGGGACAGGAGGCGAGACCCAGTACTTC. Its protein is CASSYGTGGETQYF. The chain has TRBV7-9 and TRBJ2-5, with 8 bases matching TRBD1. The CDR3 consists of 14 residues. The V gene end was trimmed by 4 bases and the J gene end by 5 bases; junction bases not matched to a gene: 6. Germline-derived CDR1 and CDR2 are SEHNR and FQNEAQ (reference sequence).

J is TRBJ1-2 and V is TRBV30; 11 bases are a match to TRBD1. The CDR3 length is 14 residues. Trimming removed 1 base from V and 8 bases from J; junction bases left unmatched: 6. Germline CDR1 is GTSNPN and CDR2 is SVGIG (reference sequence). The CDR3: CAWSGGQGAGGYTF. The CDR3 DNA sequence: TGTGCCTGGAGTGGAGGACAGGGGGCAGGAGGCTACACCTTC.

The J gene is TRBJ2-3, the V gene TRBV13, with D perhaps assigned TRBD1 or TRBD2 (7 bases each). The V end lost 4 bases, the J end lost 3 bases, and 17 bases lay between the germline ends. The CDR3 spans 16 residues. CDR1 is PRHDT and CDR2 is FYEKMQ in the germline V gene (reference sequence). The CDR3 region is CASSSRGGRRTDTQYF. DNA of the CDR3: TGTGCCAGCAGCTCCAGGGGGGGGCGGAGGACAGATACGCAGTATTTT.

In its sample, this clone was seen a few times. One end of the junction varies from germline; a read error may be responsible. DNA of the CDR3: TGTGCCAGTAGTTCTGGGGGGGCGGGAGCCTACGAGCAGTACTTC. Translating it yields CASSSGGAGAYEQYF. The genes are TRBV27 and TRBJ2-7; tentatively, D is TRBD2 (7 bases). Germline values: CDR1 MNHEY, CDR2 SMNVEV (reference sequence). This CDR3 has 15 amino acids.

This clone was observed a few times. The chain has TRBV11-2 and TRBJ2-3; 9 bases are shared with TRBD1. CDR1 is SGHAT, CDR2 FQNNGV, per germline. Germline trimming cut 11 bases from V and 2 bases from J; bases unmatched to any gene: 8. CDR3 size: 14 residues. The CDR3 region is CASSDRGITDTQYF. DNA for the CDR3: TGTGCCTCGAGCGACAGGGGGATCACAGATACGCAGTATTTT.

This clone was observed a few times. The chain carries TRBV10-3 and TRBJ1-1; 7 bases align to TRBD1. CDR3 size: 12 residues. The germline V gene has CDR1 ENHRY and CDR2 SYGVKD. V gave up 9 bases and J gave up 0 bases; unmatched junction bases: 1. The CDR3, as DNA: TGTGCCATGGGACAGATGAACACTGAAGCTTTCTTT. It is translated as CAMGQMNTEAFF.

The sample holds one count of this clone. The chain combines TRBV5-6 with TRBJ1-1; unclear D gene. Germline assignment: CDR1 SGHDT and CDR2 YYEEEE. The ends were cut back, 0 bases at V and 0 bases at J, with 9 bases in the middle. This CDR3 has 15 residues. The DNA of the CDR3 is TGTGCCAGCAGCTTGGATGGGAGTATGAACACTGAAGCTTTCTTT. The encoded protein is CASSLDGSMNTEAFF.

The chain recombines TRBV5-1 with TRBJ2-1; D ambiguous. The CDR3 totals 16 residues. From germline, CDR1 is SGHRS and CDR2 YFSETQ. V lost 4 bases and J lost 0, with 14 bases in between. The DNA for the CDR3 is TGCGCCAGCAGCCTAAACAGCGCCAGCTCCTACAATGAGCAGTTCTTC. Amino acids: CASSLNSASSYNEQFF.

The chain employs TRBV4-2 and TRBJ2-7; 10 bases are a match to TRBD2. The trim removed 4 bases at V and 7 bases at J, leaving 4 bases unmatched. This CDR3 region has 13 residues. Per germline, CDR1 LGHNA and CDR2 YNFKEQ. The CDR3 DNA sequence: TGTGCCAGCAGCCTCGGACTAGCGGAGGAGCAGTACTTC. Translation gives CASSLGLAEEQYF.

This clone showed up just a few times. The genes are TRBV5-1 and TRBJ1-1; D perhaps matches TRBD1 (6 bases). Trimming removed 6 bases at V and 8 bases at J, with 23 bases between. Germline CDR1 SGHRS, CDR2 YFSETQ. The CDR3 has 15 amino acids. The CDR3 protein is CASTRPGTSSEEAFF. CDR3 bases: TGCGCCAGCACCCGACCCGGGACATCCTCTGAAGAAGCTTTCTTT.

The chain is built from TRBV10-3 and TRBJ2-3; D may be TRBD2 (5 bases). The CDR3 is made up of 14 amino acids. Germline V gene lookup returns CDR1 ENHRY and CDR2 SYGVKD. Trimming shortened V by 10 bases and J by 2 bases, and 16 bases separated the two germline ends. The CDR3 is CASRTRSDTDTQYF. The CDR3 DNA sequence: TGTGCCAGTAGGACTCGAAGTGACACAGATACGCAGTATTTT.

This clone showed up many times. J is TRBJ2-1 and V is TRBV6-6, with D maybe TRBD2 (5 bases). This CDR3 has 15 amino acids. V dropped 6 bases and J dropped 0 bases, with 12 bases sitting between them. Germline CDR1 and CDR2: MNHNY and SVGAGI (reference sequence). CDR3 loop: CASRLEESSYNEQFF. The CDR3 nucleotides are TGTGCCAGCAGGCTGGAGGAAAGCTCCTACAATGAGCAGTTCTTC.

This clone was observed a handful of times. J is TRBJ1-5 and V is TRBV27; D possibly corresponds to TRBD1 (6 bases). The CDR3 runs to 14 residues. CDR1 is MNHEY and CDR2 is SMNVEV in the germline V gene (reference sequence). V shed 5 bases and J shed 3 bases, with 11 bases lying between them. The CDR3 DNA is TGTGCCAGCAGTCAGGGGAATTCCAATCAGCCCCAGCATTTT. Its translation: CASSQGNSNQPQHF.

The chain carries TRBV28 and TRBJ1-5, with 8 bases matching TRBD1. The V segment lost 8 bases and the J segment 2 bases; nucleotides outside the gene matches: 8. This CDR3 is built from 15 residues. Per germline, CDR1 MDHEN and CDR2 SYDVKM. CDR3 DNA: TGTGCCAGCCAAGGACAGGGAGGGCGCAATCAGCCCCAGCATTTT. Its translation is CASQGQGGRNQPQHF.

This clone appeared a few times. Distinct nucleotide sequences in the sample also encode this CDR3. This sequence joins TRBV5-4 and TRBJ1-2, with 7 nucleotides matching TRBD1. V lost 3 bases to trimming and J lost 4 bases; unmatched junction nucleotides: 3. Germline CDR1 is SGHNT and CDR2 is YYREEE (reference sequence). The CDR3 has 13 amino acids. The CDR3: CASSSSGGYGYTF. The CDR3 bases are TGTGCCAGCAGCTCCTCAGGGGGCTATGGCTACACCTTC. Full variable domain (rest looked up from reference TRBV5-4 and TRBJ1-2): ETGVTQSPTHLIKTRGQQVTLRCSSQSGHNTVSWYQQALGQGPQFIFQYYREEENGRGNFPPRFSGLQFPNYSSELNVNALELDDSALYLCASSSSGGYGYTFGSGTRLTVV.

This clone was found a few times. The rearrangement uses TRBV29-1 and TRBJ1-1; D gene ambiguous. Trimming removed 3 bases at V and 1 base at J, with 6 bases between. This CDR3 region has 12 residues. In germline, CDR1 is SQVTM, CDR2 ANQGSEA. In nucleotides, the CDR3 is TGCAGCGTTGAGGGTACGAACACTGAAGCTTTCTTT. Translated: CSVEGTNTEAFF.

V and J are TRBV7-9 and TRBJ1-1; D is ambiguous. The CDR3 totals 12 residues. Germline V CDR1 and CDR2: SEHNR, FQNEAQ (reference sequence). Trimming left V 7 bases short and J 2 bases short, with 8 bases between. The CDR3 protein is CASTILNTEAFF. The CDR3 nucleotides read TGTGCCAGCACTATTCTAAACACTGAAGCTTTCTTT.

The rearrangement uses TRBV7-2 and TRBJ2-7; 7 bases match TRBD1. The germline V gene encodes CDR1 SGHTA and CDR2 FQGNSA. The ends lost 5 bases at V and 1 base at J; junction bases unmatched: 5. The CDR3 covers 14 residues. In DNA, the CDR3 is TGTGCCAGCAGCCCGCCGGGACAGTCCTACGAGCAGTACTTC. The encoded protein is CASSPPGQSYEQYF.

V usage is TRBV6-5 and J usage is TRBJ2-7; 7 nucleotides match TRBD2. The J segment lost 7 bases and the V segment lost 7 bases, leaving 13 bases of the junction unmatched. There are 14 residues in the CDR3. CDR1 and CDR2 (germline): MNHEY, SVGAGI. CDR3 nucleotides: TGTGCCAGCAAAGACGGGGGGTCCTCCGGAGAGCAGTACTTC. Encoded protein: CASKDGGSSGEQYF.

The CDR3 region is CSVVQGGTDTQYF. The CDR3 coding sequence is TGCAGCGTTGTCCAGGGCGGCACAGATACGCAGTATTTT. The gene calls are TRBV29-1 and TRBJ2-3, with a possible D match to TRBD1 (5 bases). V was clipped by 4 bases and J by 1 base, with 9 bases between them. CDR3 size: 13 residues. Germline V gene data show CDR1 as SQVTM and CDR2 as ANQGSEA.

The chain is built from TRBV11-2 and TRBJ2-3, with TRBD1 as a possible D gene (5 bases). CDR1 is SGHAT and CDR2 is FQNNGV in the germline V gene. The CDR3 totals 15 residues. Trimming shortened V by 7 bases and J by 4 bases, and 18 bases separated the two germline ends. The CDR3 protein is CASTLVGRGADTQYF. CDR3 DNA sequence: TGTGCCAGCACGCTTGTGGGGCGAGGTGCAGATACGCAGTATTTT.

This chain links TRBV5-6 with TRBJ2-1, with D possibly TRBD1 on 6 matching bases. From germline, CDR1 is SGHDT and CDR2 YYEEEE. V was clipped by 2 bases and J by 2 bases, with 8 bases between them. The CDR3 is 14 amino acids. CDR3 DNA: TGTGCCAGCAGCTTCGGGACACCCTACAATGAGCAGTTCTTC. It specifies CASSFGTPYNEQFF.

This chain's CDR3 is CSATGLFATDTQYF. The CDR3 region has the DNA TGCAGCGCCACCGGGTTGTTTGCGACAGATACGCAGTATTTT. The chain links TRBV29-1 to TRBJ2-3; no definite D call. The length of the CDR3 is 14 residues. V shed 7 bases and J shed 3 bases, with 17 bases lying between them. Germline CDR1 reads SQVTM; CDR2 reads ANQGSEA.

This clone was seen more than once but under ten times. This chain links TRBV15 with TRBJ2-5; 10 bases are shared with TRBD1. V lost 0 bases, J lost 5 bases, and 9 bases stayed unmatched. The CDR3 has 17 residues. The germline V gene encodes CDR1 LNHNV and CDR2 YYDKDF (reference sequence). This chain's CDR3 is CATSRDPPGQGRETQYF. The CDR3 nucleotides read TGTGCCACCAGCAGAGACCCACCGGGACAGGGGCGGGAGACCCAGTACTTC.

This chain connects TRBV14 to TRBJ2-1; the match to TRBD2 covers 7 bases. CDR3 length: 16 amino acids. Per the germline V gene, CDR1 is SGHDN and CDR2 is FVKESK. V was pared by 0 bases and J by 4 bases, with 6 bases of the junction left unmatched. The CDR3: CASSQEVGGGYNEQFF. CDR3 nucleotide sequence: TGTGCCAGCAGCCAAGAGGTCGGCGGGGGTTACAATGAGCAGTTCTTC.

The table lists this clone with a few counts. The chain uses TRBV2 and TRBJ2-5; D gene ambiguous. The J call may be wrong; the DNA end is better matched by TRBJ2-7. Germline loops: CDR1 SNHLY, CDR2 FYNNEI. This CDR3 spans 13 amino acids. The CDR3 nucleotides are TGTGCCAGCAGTGAAGCCACCTCCGTCGAGCAGTACTTC. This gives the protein CASSEATSVEQYF.